A selection of T cell receptor beta chains follows, all from one sample in a study of blood T cell repertoires in COVID-19. Clones were read by immunoSEQ multiplex PCR, and TCRdb kept only the in-frame ones, dropping some. The top ten hold 7.5% to 9.5% of the sample, which has about 83,000 clones, roughly 83% seen once. Specimen: peripheral blood. Receptor source: a man aged 45-65 years with active COVID-19. The CDR3 runs from the conserved cysteine through the conserved F or W. Each record gives: J gene, V gene, D gene, clone size, CDR3 protein, CDR3 DNA. The D gene is left open where the match is weak. Size is omitted from some rows. Given values are once, few, many or a class for expanded clones.

>TRBJ2-7|TRBV19|TRBD2|-
CASSILAGDYEQYF
TGTGCCAGTAGTATACTAGCGGGGGACTACGAGCAGTACTTC
>TRBJ1-2|TRBV5-1|TRBD1|-
CASSLMGQGINGYTF
TGCGCCAGCAGCTTGATGGGACAGGGGATCAATGGCTACACCTTC
>TRBJ1-1|TRBV28|-|-
CASSPPGQRNTEAFF
TGTGCCAGCAGTCCGCCCGGACAGAGGAACACTGAAGCTTTCTTT
>TRBJ2-3|TRBV10-3|TRBD2|-
CAISETSGTSTDTQYF
TGTGCCATCAGTGAGACTAGCGGAACTAGCACAGATACGCAGTATTTT
>TRBJ2-5|TRBV27|-|-
CASRTGLGTQYF
TGTGCCAGCAGAACAGGGCTGGGGACCCAGTACTTC
>TRBJ2-7|TRBV7-8|-|-
CASSLYSGESEQYF
TGTGCCAGCAGCTTATACTCAGGGGAGAGCGAGCAGTACTTC
>TRBJ2-7|TRBV7-7|-|few
CASSFSLGETYEQYF
TGTGCCAGCAGCTTCTCCCTGGGAGAGACATACGAGCAGTACTTC
>TRBJ1-2|TRBV30|-|many
CAWSVLTEKSGYGYTF
TGTGCCTGGAGTGTACTTACAGAGAAGTCTGGCTATGGCTACACCTTC
>TRBJ2-1|TRBV6-2/TRBV6-3|TRBD2|-
CASSSPGLAGGQRNEQFF
TGTGCCAGCAGCTCCCCAGGACTAGCGGGGGGGCAACGCAATGAGCAGTTCTTC
>TRBJ2-1|TRBV6-2/TRBV6-3|TRBD2|-
CASSVEREYNEQFF
TGTGCCAGCAGTGTCGAGCGGGAATACAATGAGCAGTTCTTC
>TRBJ1-2|TRBV7-9|-|-
CASSSLRDPNGYTF
TGTGCCAGCAGCTCGCTCCGGGATCCCAATGGCTACACCTTC
>TRBJ2-7|TRBV4-3|TRBD2|-
CASSQGRGDKSYEQYF
TGCGCCAGCAGCCAAGGTCGGGGGGATAAATCCTACGAGCAGTACTTC
>TRBJ2-7|TRBV7-2|TRBD1|-
CASTAGTGVGEQYF
TGTGCCAGCACCGCCGGGACAGGGGTGGGAGAGCAGTACTTC
>TRBJ1-6|TRBV11-2|TRBD1|once
CASSLGDRRSPLHF
TGTGCCAGCAGCCTGGGGGACAGGCGTTCACCCCTCCACTTT
>TRBJ1-5|TRBV2|TRBD1|-
CASRRTGNQPQHF
TGTGCCAGCCGACGGACAGGGAATCAGCCCCAGCATTTT
>TRBJ1-6|TRBV7-9|-|few
CASSGQGSNNSPLHF
TGTGCCAGCAGTGGGCAGGGATCTAATAATTCACCCCTCCACTTT
>TRBJ1-2|TRBV6-5|TRBD1|many
CASSYSRTGGGYGYTF
TGTGCCAGCAGTTACTCGAGGACAGGGGGAGGCTATGGCTACACCTTC
>TRBJ2-1|TRBV3-1/TRBV3-2|-|-
CASSQEGGGGGYNEQFF
TGTGCCAGCAGCCAAGAAGGTGGAGGGGGCGGGTACAATGAGCAGTTCTTC
>TRBJ2-3|TRBV24-1|-|-
CATSDRSATDTQYF
TGTGCCACCAGTGACCGTAGCGCCACAGATACGCAGTATTTT
>TRBJ2-1|TRBV4-3|TRBD2|-
CASTPGLRISSYNEQFF
TGCGCCAGTACCCCGGGACTAAGAATTAGCTCCTACAATGAGCAGTTCTTC
>TRBJ2-3|TRBV6-2/TRBV6-3|-|once
CASSPLRSGTRADTQYF
TGTGCCAGCAGCCCCTTGAGAAGCGGTACCAGAGCAGATACGCAGTATTTT
>TRBJ2-2|TRBV4-3|-|-
CASSLHIDTGELFF
TGCGCCAGCAGCCTCCATATAGACACCGGGGAGCTGTTTTTT
>TRBJ2-7|TRBV7-2|TRBD2|-
CASSEVAGGSEQYF
TGTGCCAGCAGCGAAGTAGCGGGAGGGTCCGAGCAGTACTTC
>TRBJ2-1|TRBV12-5|-|-
CASGWTLYNEQFF
TGTGCTAGTGGTTGGACTCTTTACAATGAGCAGTTCTTC
>TRBJ2-1|TRBV4-3|-|-
CASSHQTSIDEQFF
TGCGCCAGCAGCCATCAGACTAGTATCGATGAGCAGTTCTTC
>TRBJ2-1|TRBV3-1/TRBV3-2|TRBD1|few
CASSQEGGQGAYNEQFF
TGTGCCAGCAGCCAAGAAGGCGGACAGGGGGCGTACAATGAGCAGTTCTTC
>TRBJ1-3|TRBV5-6|-|few
CASSSGENTIYF
TGTGCCAGCAGCTCGGGAGAAAACACCATATATTTT